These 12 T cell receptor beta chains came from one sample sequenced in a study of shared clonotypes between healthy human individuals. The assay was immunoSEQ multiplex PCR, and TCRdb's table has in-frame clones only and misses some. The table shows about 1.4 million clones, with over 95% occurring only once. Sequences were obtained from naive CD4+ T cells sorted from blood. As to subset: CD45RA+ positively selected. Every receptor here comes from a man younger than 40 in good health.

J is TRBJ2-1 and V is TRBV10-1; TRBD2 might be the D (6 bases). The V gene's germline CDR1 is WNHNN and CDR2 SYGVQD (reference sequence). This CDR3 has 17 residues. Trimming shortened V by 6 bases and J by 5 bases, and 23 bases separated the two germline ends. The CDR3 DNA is TGCGCCAGCAGCAGACTTCAGGGTAGCGGCAAAGACAATGAGCAGTTCTTC. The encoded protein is CASSRLQGSGKDNEQFF.

CDR3 nucleotide sequence: TGTGCCAGCAGCGTCAGTATCCAGCGGAGCTCCTACGAGCAGTACTTC. Its protein is CASSVSIQRSSYEQYF. The gene calls are TRBV7-2 and TRBJ2-7; possible D gene TRBD2, 5 bases. CDR1 and CDR2 from the germline V gene are SGHTA and FQGNSA. With 5 bases removed from V and 0 bases from J, the gap between germline ends came to 17 bases. The length of the CDR3 is 16 residues.

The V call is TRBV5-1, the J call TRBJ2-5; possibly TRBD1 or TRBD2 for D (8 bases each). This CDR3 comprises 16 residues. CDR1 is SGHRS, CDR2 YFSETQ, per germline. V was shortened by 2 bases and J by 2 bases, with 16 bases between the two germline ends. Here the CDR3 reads CASSFGQGGGQETQYF. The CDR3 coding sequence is TGCGCCAGCAGCTTCGGACAGGGCGGGGGGCAAGAGACCCAGTACTTC.

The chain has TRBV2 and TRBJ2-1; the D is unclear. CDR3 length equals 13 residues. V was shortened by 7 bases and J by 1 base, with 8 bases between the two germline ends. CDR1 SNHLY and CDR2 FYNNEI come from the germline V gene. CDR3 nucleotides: TGTGCCAGCACCCTTGGGTCCTACAATGAGCAGTTCTTC. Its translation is CASTLGSYNEQFF.

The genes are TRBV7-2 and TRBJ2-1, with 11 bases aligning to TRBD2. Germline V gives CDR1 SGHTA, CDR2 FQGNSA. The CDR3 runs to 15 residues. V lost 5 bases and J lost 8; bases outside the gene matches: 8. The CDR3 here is CASSLDTSGSYEQFF. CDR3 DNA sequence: TGTGCCAGCAGCCTCGACACTAGCGGGAGCTATGAGCAGTTCTTC.

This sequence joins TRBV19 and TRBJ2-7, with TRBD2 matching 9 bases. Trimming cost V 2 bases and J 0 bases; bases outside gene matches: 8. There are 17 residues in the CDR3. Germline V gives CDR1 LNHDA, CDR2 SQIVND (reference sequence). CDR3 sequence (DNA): TGTGCCAGTAGTATACTCCTGACTAGCGGAAGCTCCTACGAGCAGTACTTC. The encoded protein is CASSILLTSGSSYEQYF.

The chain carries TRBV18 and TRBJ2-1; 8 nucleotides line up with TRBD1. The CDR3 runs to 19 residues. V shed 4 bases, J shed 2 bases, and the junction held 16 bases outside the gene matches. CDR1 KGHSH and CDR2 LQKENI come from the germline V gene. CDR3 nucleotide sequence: TGTGCCAGCTCACATAATGCCCCCCTTCCGGGACAGGCCTACAATGAGCAGTTCTTC. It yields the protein CASSHNAPLPGQAYNEQFF.

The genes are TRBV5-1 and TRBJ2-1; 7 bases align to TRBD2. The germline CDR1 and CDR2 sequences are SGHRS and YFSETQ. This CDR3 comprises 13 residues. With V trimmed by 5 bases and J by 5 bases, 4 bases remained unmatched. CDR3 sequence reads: CASRAGLNNEQFF. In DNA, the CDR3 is TGCGCCAGCAGAGCGGGGCTTAACAATGAGCAGTTCTTC. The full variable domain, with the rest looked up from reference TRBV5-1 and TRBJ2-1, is KAGVTQTPRYLIKTRGQQVTLSCSPISGHRSVSWYQQTPGQGLQFLFEYFSETQRNKGNFPGRFSGRQFSNSRSEMNVSTLELGDSALYLCASRAGLNNEQFFGPGTRLTVL.

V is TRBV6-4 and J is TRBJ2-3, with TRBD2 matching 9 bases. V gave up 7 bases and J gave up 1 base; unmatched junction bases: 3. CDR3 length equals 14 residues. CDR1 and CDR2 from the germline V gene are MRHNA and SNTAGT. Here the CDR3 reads CASKREEGTDTQYF. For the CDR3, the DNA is TGTGCCAGCAAGCGGGAGGAGGGCACAGATACGCAGTATTTT.

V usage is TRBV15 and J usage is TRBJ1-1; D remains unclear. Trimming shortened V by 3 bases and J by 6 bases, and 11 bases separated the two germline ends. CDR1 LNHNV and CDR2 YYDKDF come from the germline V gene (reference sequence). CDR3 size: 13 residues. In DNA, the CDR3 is TGTGCCACCAGCAGGGACGTCGGAGCTGAAGCTTTCTTT. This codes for CATSRDVGAEAFF.

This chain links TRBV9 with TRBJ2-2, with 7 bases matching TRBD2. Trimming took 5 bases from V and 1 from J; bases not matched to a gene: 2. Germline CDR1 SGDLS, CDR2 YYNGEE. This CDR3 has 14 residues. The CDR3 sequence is CASRSSGNTGELFF. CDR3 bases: TGTGCCAGCAGGTCTAGCGGGAACACCGGGGAGCTGTTTTTT. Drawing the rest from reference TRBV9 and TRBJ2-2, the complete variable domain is DSGVTQTPKHLITATGQRVTLRCSPRSGDLSVYWYQQSLDQGLQFLIQYYNGEERAKGNILERFSAQQFPDLHSELNLSSLELGDSALYFCASRSSGNTGELFFGEGSRLTVL.

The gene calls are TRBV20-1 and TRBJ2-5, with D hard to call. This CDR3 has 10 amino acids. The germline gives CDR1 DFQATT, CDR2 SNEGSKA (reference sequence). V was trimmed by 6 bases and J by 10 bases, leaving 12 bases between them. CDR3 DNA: TGCAGTGCGAATCCGGTTGTCCAGTACTTC. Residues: CSANPVVQYF.